The subject of this entry is one T cell receptor beta chain. This sample was taken from a study of blood T cell repertoires in COVID-19. The overall study: Samples taken during acute and convalescent COVID-19 were collected in the United States, Italy and Spain.

The germline V gene encodes CDR1 GTSNPN and CDR2 SVGIG (reference sequence). Trimming took 2 bases from V and 3 from J, leaving 10 bases between them. This CDR3 has 13 residues. In the original analysis: It was from reference gene primer amplification that nucleated cell counts were estimated. Profiling relied on immunoSEQ multiplex PCR, and the TCRdb table lists in-frame clones only, not all of them. From that table come the V and J calls and clone size; the DNA was used to work out D and trimming. The sample lists roughly 330,000 clones; about 90% were seen once. This sequence originates from a man younger than 35 who had recovered from COVID-19. The sequencing sample was made of peripheral blood. The rearrangement links TRBV30 to TRBJ1-1; tentatively, D is TRBD1 (6 bases). CDR3 bases: TGTGCCTGGAGTCGGGGGGCCTACACTGAAGCTTTCTTT. This gives the protein CAWSRGAYTEAFF.